Included here is one T cell receptor (beta chain) sequence, with context. Its antigen is currently unknown. Sequencing used immunoSEQ multiplex PCR; TCRdb keeps in-frame clones, though not all of them. The table has tens of thousands of clones, roughly 92% seen once. After removal of 0 bases from V and 6 bases from J, the junction contained 4 bases not matched to a gene. CDR3 length equals 15 residues. CDR1 SGDLS and CDR2 YYNGEE come from the germline V gene. The record originates from a study of graft-versus-host responses after intestinal transplantation. Study at large: Multivisceral, liver-intestinal, or isolated intestinal grafts went to recipients.

Whole-study results and caveats: Recipient-marrow GvH clones were detected, some having first appeared in ileum or blood.

The chain couples TRBV9 to TRBJ2-1; 9 nucleotides match TRBD2. Sequenced material: unstimulated CD4+ T cells sorted from spleen or lymph node cells, taken before intestinal transplant. This receptor was obtained from a human donor who received an intestinal transplant. The CDR3 is CASSVGGTSSNEQFF. CDR3 sequence (DNA): TGTGCCAGCAGCGTAGGAGGGACTAGCAGCAATGAGCAGTTCTTC.